The T cell receptor (beta chain) described here comes from a study of graft-versus-host responses after intestinal transplantation. Study as a whole: Recipients underwent multivisceral, liver-intestinal, or isolated intestinal transplants.

The germline V gene has CDR1 SNHLY and CDR2 FYNNEI. Trimming shortened V by 5 bases and J by 3 bases, and 13 bases separated the two germline ends. The CDR3 consists of 14 residues. This clone was counted a single time. Sequenced by immunoSEQ multiplex PCR; TCRdb stores in-frame clones only, minus some. The sample holds around 9,000 clones, 93% seen once. V is TRBV2 and J is TRBJ2-5, with D tentatively TRBD2 (5 bases). The receptor comes from a human patient who received an intestinal transplant, so some T cells may come from the graft donor. Material: PBMCs, obtained 11 days after intestinal transplantation. The CDR3 sequence is CASSPDYRKETQYF. CDR3 sequence (DNA): TGTGCCAGCAGTCCAGACTACCGGAAAGAGACCCAGTACTTC. Looking up the rest from reference TRBV2 and TRBJ2-5 gives the full variable domain: EPEVTQTPSHQVTQMGQEVILRCVPISNHLYFYWYRQILGQKVEFLVSFYNNEISEKSEIFDDQFSVERPDGSNFTLKIRSTKLEDSAMYFCASSPDYRKETQYFGPGTRLLVL.